The rows below give T cell receptor beta chains drawn from one sample of a study of regulatory T cells in long-lasting Graves disease. TCRdb ran MiXCR on the multiplex PCR reads and lists one entry per CDR3 protein. In the table there are roughly 700,000 distinct CDR3 sequences, around 32% of which are singletons. The source material was peripheral blood mononuclear cells (PBMCs), sampled when the disease was refractory, from a patient treated with antithyroid drugs. The receptors were gathered from a female donor with Graves disease. Each CDR3 is given with its conserved first and last residue. D genes are given only for firm matches. Rows may omit the clone size; those that give it use once, few, many or a size class.

>TRBJ2-6|13|.|TRBV10-1|few
CARIYSGANVLTF
TGCGCCAGGATATACTCTGGGGCCAACGTCCTGACTTTC
>TRBJ1-6|14|.|TRBV6-1|.
CASSDRQGNSPLHF
TGTGCCAGCAGTGATCGCCAGGGGAATTCACCCCTCCACTTT
>TRBJ2-1|14|.|TRBV12-3/TRBV12-4|few
CASSFGGGPNEQFF
TGTGCCAGCAGTTTTGGGGGGGGCCCCAATGAGCAGTTCTTC
>TRBJ1-6|14|TRBD1|TRBV28|many
CASSWDRTHSPLHF
TGTGCCAGCAGTTGGGACAGGACTCATTCACCCCTCCACTTT
>TRBJ2-6|15|.|TRBV28|few
CASSFGSSRANVLTF
TGTGCCAGCAGTTTCGGGAGCTCGAGGGCCAACGTCCTGACTTTC
>TRBJ2-7|14|.|TRBV19|.
CASSIGSASYEQYF
TGTGCCAGTAGTATAGGTAGCGCCTCCTACGAGCAGTACTTC
>TRBJ1-4|15|.|TRBV3-1|.
CASSPGRVSQEKLFF
TGTGCCAGCAGCCCCGGTCGGGTATCCCAAGAAAAACTGTTTTTT
>TRBJ1-2|15|TRBD1|TRBV20-1|many
CSARDFGQAVYGYTF
TGCAGTGCTAGAGATTTTGGACAGGCCGTCTATGGCTACACCTTC
>TRBJ1-1|14|TRBD1|TRBV6-1|many
CASSRPYQGGEAFF
TGTGCCAGCAGTCGACCTTACCAGGGGGGTGAAGCTTTCTTT
>TRBJ1-3|16|.|TRBV12-3/TRBV12-4|.
CASSLGEVISGNTIYF
TGTGCCAGCAGTTTAGGTGAAGTGATCTCTGGAAACACCATATATTTT
>TRBJ2-5|12|TRBD2|TRBV20-1|.
CSGRGYQETQYF
TGCAGTGGGCGGGGGTACCAAGAGACCCAGTACTTC
>TRBJ1-1|15|.|TRBV7-9|.
CASSSLGGVNTEAFF
TGTGCCAGCAGCTCCCTCGGGGGGGTGAACACTGAAGCTTTCTTT
>TRBJ2-5|13|TRBD2|TRBV20-1|.
CSARGLAWETQYF
TGCAGTGCTAGAGGACTAGCGTGGGAGACCCAGTACTTC
>TRBJ2-7|14|.|TRBV11-2|.
CASSWGAGRYEQYF
TGTGCCAGCAGCTGGGGGGCAGGGCGCTACGAGCAGTACTTC
>TRBJ2-2|15|.|TRBV25-1|.
CASSVHQRSTGELFF
TGTGCCAGCAGTGTTCATCAGCGGAGCACCGGGGAGCTGTTTTTT
>TRBJ1-2|16|.|TRBV6-5|many
CASSYDDSRQIYGYTF
TGTGCCAGCAGTTACGATGATTCCAGGCAGATCTATGGCTACACCTTC
>TRBJ1-1|15|TRBD1|TRBV12-3/TRBV12-4|few
CASSLSGGRGTEAFF
TGTGCCAGCAGTTTATCAGGGGGCCGGGGAACTGAAGCTTTCTTT
>TRBJ1-5|16|.|TRBV2|.
CASSFPGVRVNQPQHF
TGTGCCAGCAGCTTTCCGGGGGTACGTGTCAATCAGCCCCAGCATTTT